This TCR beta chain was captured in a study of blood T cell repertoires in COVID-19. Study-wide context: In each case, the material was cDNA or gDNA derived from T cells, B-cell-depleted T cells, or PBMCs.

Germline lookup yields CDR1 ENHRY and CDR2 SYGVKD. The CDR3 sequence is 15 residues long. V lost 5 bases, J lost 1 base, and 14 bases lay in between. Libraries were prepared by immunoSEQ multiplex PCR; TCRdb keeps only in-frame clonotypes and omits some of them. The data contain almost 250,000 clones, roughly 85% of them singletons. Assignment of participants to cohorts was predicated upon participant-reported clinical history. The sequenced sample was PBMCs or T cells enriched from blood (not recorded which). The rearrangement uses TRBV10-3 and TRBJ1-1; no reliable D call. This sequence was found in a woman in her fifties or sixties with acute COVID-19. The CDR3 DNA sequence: TGTGCCATCAGTATCGGGTCCGGCGGGAACACTGAAGCTTTCTTT. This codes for CAISIGSGGNTEAFF.